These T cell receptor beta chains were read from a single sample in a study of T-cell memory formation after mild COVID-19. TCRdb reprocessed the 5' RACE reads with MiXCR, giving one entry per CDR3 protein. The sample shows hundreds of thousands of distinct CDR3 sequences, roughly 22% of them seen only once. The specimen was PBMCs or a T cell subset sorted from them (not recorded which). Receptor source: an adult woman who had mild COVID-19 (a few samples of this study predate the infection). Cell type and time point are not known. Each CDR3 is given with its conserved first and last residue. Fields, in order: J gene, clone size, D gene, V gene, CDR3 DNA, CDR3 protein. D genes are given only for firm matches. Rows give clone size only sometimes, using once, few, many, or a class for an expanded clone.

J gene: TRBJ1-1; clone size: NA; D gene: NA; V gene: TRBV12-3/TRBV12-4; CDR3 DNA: TGTGCCAGCAGTAGGGGAGGGACTACGAACACTGAAGCTTTCTTT; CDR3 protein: CASSRGGTTNTEAFF
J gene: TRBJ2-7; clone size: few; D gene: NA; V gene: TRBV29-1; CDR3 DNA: TGCAGCGTGTTGGGCCAGCAGGGGCGTTCCTCCTACGAGCAGTACTTC; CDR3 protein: CSVLGQQGRSSYEQYF
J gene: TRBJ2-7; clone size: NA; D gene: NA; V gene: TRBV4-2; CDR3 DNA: TGTGCCAGCAGCCAAGATTTGACTAACTACGAGCAGTACTTC; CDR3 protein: CASSQDLTNYEQYF
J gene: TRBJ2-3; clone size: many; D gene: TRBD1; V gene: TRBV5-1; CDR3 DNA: TGCGCCAGCAGCCCGACAGGGGTAGGAGATACGCAGTATTTT; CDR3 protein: CASSPTGVGDTQYF
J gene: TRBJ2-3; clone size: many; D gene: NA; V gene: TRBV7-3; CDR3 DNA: TGTGCCAGCAGCGTAAACTCCCGGGGTCCGCAGTATTTT; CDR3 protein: CASSVNSRGPQYF
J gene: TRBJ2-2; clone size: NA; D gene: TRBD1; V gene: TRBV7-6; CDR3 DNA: TGTGCCAGCAGCTTAAGACCCCGGGACAGGGGTACCGGGGAGCTGTTTTTT; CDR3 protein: CASSLRPRDRGTGELFF
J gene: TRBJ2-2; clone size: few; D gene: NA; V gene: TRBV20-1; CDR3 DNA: TGCAGTGCTAGAGTCGGACAGCCGATTAACACCGGGGAGCTGTTTTTT; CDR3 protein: CSARVGQPINTGELFF
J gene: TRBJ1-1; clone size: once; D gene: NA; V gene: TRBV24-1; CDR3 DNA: TGTGCCACCAGTGACCCCAAGGCGAACACTGAAGCTTTCTTT; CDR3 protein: CATSDPKANTEAFF
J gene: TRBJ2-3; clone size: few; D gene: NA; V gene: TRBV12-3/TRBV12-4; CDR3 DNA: TGTGCCAGCAGTTCAGCTGACACCCACAGAAGCACAGATACGCAGTATTTT; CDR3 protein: CASSSADTHRSTDTQYF
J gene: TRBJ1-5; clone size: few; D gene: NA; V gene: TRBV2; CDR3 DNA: TGTGCCAGCAGTCGAGACGACCCTAGCAATCAGCCCCAGCATTTT; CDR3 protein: CASSRDDPSNQPQHF
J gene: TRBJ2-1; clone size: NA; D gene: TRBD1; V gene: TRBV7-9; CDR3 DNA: TGTGCCAGCAGGCCCGGGACAGGGAACTATCGGACACCGTTCTTC; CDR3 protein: CASRPGTGNYRTPFF
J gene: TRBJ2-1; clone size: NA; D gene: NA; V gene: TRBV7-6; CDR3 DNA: TGTGCCAGCAGCTTAATTGACCCCGACGTCTACAATGAGCAGTTCTTC; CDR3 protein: CASSLIDPDVYNEQFF
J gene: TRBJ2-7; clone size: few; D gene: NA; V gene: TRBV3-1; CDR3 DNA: TGTGCCAGCAGCCTCAGGGGCGGGGGAGAGCAGTACTTC; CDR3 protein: CASSLRGGGEQYF
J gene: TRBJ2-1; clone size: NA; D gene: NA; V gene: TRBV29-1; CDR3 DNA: TGCAGCGTTGAACTTGGGACTCTGGTCGATGAGCAGTTCTTC; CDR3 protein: CSVELGTLVDEQFF
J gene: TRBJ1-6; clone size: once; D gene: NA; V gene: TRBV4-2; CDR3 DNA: TGTGCCAGCAGCCAAGGTGAGGGGGGTAATTCACCCCTCCACTTT; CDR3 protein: CASSQGEGGNSPLHF
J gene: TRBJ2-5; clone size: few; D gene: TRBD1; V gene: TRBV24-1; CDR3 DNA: TGTGCCACCAGTGACACTACAGGGGACGCATGGGAGACCCAGTACTTC; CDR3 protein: CATSDTTGDAWETQYF
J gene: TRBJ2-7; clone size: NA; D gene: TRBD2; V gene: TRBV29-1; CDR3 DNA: TGCAGCGTCGAGGTAGCGGGAGTCTCGGCCTACGAGCAGTACTTC; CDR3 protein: CSVEVAGVSAYEQYF
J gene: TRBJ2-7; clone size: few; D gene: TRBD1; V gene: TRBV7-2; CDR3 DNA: TGTGCCAGCAGCTTAGGGGGGACAGGCATCACCTACGAGCAGTACTTC; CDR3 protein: CASSLGGTGITYEQYF
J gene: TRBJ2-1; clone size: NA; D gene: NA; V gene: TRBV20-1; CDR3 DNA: TGCAGTGCTAGTATAGGGGGTCATGAGCAGTTCTTC; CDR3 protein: CSASIGGHEQFF
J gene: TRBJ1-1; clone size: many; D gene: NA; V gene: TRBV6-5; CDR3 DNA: TGTGCCAGCAGTTATGAGCTGAACACTGAAGCTTTCTTT; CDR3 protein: CASSYELNTEAFF
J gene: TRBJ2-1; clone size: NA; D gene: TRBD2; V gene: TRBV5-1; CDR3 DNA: TGCGCCAGCAGCATAACGACTAGCGGGAGGGGGTACAATGAGCAGTTCTTC; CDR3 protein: CASSITTSGRGYNEQFF
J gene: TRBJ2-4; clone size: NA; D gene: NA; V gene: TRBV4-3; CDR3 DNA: TGCGCCAGCAGCCAAGATTTGGTCAAAAACATTCAGTACTTC; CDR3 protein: CASSQDLVKNIQYF
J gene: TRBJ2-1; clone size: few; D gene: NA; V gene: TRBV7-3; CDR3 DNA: TGTGCCAGCAGCTTATGGCGGGGCAGCAATGAGCAGTTCTTC; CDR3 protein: CASSLWRGSNEQFF
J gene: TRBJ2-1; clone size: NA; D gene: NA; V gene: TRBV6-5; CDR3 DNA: TGTGCCAGCAGCACAATGAAGACCTTAAAATACAATGAGCAGTTCTTC; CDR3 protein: CASSTMKTLKYNEQFF
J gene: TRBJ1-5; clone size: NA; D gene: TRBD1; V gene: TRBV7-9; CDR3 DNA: TGTGCCAGCAGCTTAGGCGGACAGGGTAGTAATCAGCCCCAGCATTTT; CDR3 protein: CASSLGGQGSNQPQHF
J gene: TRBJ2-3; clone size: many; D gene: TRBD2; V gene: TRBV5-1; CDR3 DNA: TGCGCCAGCAGCTTGACTAGCGAGGGCCTCGGCACAGATACGCAGTATTTT; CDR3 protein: CASSLTSEGLGTDTQYF
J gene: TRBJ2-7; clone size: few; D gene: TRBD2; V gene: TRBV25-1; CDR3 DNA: TGTGCCAGCAGTGAAAGGGGTAGCGGGGGCATGTACGAGCAGTACTTC; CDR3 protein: CASSERGSGGMYEQYF
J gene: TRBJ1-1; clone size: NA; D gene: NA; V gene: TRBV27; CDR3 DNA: TGTGCCAGCAGTTTATCGGCAGGGGTGGGGTCGGTCACTGAAGCTTTCTTT; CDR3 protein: CASSLSAGVGSVTEAFF
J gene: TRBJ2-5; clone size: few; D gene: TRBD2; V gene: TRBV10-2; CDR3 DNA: TGCGCCAGCAGTGAGTTAGCGGGGCTCTCGGTTGGGACCCAGTACTTC; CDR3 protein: CASSELAGLSVGTQYF
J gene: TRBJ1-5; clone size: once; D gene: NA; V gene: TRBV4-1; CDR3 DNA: TGCGCCAGCAGCCAAGATCAACACAGGGAACAGCCCCAGCATTTT; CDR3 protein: CASSQDQHREQPQHF
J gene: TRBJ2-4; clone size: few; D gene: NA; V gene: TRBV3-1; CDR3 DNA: TGTGCCAGCAGCCAAATGGGGTTAGCCAAAAACATTCAGTACTTC; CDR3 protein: CASSQMGLAKNIQYF
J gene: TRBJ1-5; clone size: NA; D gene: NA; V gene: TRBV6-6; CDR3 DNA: TGTGCCAGCAGTTACCCCCTGGGACATGACTACAATCAGCCCCAGCATTTT; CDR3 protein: CASSYPLGHDYNQPQHF
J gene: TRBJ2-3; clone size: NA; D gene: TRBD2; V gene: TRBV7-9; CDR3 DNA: TGTGCCAGCAGCCCCCTAGCGGGATACGCAGATACGCAGTATTTT; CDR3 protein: CASSPLAGYADTQYF
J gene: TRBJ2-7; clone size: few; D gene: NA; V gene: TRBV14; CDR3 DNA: TGTGCCAGCAGCCAAGATCTGACTAGTGTCGAGCAGTACTTC; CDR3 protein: CASSQDLTSVEQYF
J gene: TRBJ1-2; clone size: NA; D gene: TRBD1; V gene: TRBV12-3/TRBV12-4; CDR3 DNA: TGTGCCAGCAGTTTAGGGGGACAGGGGGCTAGAGGCTACACCTTC; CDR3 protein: CASSLGGQGARGYTF
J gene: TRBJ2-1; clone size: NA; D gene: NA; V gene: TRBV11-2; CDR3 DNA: TGTGCCAGCAGCTTAGATTCGTGGGGGGCTCGCGCGGAAGAGCAGTTCTTC; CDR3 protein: CASSLDSWGARAEEQFF
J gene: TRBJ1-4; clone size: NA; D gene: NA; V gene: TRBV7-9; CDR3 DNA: TGTGCCAGCAGCTCTTGGGCCCAGCGGAATGAAAAACTGTTTTTT; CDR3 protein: CASSSWAQRNEKLFF
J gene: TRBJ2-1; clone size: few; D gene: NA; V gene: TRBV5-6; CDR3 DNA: TGTGCCAGCAGCTTAGGAGCCACCAATGAGCAGTTCTTC; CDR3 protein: CASSLGATNEQFF
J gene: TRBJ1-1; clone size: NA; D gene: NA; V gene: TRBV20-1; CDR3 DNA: TGCAGTGCTAGAGGGGGTCCACAGGGATTGGTCTCTGAAGCTTTCTTT; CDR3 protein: CSARGGPQGLVSEAFF
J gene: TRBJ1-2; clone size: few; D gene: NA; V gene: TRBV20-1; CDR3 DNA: TGCAGCCTTATAAATCGGGGGGGCAATGGCTACACCTTC; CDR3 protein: CSLINRGGNGYTF
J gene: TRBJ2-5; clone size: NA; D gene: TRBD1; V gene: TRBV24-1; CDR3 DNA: TGTGCCACCAGCCGACAGGGGTTAGAGACCCAGTACTTC; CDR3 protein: CATSRQGLETQYF
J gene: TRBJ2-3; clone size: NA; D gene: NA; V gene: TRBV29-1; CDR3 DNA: TGCAGCGTTGAAATAGGGACTGGGACAGATACGCAGTATTTT; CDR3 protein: CSVEIGTGTDTQYF
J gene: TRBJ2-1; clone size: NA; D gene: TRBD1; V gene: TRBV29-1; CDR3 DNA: TGCAGCGTCGTTTCCAGGGGGCTAAACTCCTACAATGAGCAGTTCTTC; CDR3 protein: CSVVSRGLNSYNEQFF
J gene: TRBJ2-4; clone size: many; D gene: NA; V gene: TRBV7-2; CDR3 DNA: TGTGCCAGCAGCTTAGATTTAGGAGGGGCCAAAAACATTCAGTACTTC; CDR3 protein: CASSLDLGGAKNIQYF
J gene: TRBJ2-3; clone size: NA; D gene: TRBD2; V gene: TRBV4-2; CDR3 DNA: TGTGCCAGCAGCCAAGGCCCACTAGCGGGGACGGGCGGAGATACGCAGTATTTT; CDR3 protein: CASSQGPLAGTGGDTQYF
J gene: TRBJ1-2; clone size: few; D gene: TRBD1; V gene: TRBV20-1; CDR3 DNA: TGCAGTGTCCTAGGACAGGGGGCGCTCCCCTACTATGGCTACACCTTC; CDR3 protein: CSVLGQGALPYYGYTF
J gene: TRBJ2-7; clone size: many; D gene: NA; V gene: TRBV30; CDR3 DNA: TGTGCCTGGAGTGCAGGATTAGCGCCCTACGAGCAGTACTTC; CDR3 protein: CAWSAGLAPYEQYF
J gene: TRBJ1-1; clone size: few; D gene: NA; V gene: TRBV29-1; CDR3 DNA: TGCAGCGTTGGGCGACCGGGGGGAACTGAAGCTTTCTTT; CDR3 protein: CSVGRPGGTEAFF
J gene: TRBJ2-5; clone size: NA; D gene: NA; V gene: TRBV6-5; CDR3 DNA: TGTGCCAGCAGTTACTCGCACAGCCCCCAAGAGACCCAGTACTTC; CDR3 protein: CASSYSHSPQETQYF
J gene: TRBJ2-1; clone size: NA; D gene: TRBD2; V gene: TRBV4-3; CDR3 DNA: TGCGCCAGCAGCCCTGGGACTAGCGAATACAATGAGCAGTTCTTC; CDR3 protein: CASSPGTSEYNEQFF
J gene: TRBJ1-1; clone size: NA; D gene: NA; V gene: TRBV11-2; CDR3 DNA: TGTGCCAGCAGCTTAGAAGGTCCTCGGGGAGCTTTCTTT; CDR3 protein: CASSLEGPRGAFF
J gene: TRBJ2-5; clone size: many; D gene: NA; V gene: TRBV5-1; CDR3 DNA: TGCGCCAGCAGCTCTCACCCAGACAGCCAAGAGACCCAGTACTTC; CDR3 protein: CASSSHPDSQETQYF
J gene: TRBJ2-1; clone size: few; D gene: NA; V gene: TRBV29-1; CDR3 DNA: TGCAGCGTTGAGGACCTTGAGCGCAATGAGCAGTTCTTC; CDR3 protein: CSVEDLERNEQFF
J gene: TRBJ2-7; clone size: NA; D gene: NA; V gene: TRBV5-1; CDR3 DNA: TGCGCCAGCAGCTTGGCGGACACACCCTCCTACGAGAAGTACTTC; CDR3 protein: CASSLADTPSYEKYF
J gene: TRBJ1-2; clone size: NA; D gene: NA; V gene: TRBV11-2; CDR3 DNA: TGTGCCAGCAGCCGTGGGGCGTACTATGGCTACACCTTC; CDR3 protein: CASSRGAYYGYTF
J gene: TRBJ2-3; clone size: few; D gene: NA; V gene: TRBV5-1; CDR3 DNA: TGCGCCAGCAGCGGGGGACCTTCCACAGATACGCAGTATTTT; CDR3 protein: CASSGGPSTDTQYF